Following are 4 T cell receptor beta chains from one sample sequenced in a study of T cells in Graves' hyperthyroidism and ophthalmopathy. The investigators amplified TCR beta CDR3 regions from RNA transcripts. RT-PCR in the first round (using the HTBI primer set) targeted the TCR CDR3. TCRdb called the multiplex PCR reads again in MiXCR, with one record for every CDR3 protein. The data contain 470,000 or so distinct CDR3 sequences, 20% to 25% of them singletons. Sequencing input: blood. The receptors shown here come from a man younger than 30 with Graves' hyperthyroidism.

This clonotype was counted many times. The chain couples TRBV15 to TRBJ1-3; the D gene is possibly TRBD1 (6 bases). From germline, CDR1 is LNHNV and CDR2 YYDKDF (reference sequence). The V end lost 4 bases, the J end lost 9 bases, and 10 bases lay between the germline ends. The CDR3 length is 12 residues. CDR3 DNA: TGTGCCACCAGCACCCCGGGGGCCACCATATATTTT. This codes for CATSTPGATIYF.

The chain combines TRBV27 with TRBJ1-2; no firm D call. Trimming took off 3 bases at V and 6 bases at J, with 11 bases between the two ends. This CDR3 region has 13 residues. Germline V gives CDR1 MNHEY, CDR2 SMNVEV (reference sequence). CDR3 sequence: CASSFGDLHGYTF. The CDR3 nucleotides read TGTGCCAGCAGTTTCGGTGACCTCCATGGCTACACCTTC.

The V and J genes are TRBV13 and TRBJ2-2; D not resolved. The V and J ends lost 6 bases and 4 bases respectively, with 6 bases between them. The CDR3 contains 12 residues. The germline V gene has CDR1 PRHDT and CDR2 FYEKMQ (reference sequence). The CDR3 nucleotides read TGTGCCAGCAGGCAAACCACCGGGGAGCTGTTTTTT. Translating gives CASRQTTGELFF.

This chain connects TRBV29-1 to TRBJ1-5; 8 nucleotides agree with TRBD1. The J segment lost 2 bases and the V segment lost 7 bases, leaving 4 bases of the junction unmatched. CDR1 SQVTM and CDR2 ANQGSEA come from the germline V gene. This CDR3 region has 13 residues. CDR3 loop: CSAQTGGNQPQHF. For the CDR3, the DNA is TGCAGCGCCCAGACAGGGGGCAATCAGCCCCAGCATTTT.